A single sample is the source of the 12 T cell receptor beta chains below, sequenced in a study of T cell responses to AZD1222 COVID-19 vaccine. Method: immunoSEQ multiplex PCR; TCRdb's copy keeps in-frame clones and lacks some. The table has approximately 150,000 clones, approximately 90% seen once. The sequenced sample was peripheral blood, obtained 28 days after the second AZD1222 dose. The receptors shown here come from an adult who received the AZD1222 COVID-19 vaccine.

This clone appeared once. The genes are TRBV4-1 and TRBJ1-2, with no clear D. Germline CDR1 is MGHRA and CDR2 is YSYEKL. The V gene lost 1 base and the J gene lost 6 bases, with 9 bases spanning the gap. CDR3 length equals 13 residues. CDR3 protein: CASSQALGHGYTF. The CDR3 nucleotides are TGCGCCAGCAGCCAAGCTCTCGGCCATGGCTACACCTTC.

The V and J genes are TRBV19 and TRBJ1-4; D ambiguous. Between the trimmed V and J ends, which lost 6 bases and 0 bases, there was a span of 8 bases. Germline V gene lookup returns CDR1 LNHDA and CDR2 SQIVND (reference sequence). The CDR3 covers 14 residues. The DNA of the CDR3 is TGTGCCAGTAGGAGCGATGCAACTAATGAAAAACTGTTTTTT. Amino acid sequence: CASRSDATNEKLFF. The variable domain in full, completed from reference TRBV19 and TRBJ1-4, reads DGGITQSPKYLFRKEGQNVTLSCEQNLNHDAMYWYRQDPGQGLRLIYYSQIVNDFQKGDIAEGYSVSREKKESFPLTVTSAQKNPTAFYLCASRSDATNEKLFFGSGTQLSVL.

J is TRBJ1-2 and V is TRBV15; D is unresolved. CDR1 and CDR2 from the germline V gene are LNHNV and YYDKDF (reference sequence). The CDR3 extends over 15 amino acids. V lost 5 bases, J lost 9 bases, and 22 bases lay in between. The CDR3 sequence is CATSPRRSLTGSYTF. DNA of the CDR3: TGTGCCACCAGCCCCCGCCGGAGTCTAACGGGGAGCTACACCTTC.

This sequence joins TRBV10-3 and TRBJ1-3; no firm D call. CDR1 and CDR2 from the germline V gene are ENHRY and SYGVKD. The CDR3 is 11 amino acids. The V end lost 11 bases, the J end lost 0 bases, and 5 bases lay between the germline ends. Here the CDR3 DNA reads TGTGCCGCCTCCTCTGGAAACACCATATATTTT. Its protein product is CAASSGNTIYF.

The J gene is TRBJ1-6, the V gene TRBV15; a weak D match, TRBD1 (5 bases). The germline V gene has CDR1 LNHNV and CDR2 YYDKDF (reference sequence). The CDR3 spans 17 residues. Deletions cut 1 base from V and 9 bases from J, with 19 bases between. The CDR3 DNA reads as TGTGCCACCAGCAGAGGAAGTCCGGGGACGGGAGGTTCACCCCTCCACTTT. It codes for CATSRGSPGTGGSPLHF.

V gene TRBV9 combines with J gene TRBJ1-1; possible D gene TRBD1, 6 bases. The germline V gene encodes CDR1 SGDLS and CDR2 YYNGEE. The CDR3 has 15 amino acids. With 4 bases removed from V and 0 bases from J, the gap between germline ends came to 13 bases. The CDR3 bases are TGTGCCAGCAGCCCCCGGGACACCATGAACACTGAAGCTTTCTTT. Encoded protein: CASSPRDTMNTEAFF. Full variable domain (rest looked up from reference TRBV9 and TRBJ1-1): DSGVTQTPKHLITATGQRVTLRCSPRSGDLSVYWYQQSLDQGLQFLIQYYNGEERAKGNILERFSAQQFPDLHSELNLSSLELGDSALYFCASSPRDTMNTEAFFGQGTRLTVV.

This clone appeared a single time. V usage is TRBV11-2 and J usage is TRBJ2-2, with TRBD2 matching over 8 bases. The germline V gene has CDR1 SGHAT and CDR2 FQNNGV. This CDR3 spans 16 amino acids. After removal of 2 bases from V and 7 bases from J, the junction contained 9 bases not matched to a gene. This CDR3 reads CASSLKSGSFVGELFF. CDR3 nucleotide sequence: TGTGCCAGCAGCTTAAAGAGCGGGAGTTTTGTCGGGGAGCTGTTTTTT.

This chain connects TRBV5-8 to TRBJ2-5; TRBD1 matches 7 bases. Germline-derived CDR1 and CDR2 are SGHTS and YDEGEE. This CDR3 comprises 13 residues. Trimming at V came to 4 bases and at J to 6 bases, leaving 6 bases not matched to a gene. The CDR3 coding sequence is TGTGCCAGCAGCCACACAGGGGAGAAGACCCAGTACTTC. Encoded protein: CASSHTGEKTQYF.

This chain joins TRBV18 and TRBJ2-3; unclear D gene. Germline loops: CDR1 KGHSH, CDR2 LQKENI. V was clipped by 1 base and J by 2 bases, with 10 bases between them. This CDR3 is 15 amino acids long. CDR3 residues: CASSPRGTDTDTQYF. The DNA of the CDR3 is TGTGCCAGCTCACCACGGGGAACGGACACAGATACGCAGTATTTT.

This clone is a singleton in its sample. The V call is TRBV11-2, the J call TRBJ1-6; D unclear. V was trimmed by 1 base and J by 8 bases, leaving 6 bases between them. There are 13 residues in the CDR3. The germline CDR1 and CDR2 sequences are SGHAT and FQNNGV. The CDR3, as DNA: TGTGCCAGCAGCTTAGGTGTAGATTCACCCCTCCACTTT. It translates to CASSLGVDSPLHF.

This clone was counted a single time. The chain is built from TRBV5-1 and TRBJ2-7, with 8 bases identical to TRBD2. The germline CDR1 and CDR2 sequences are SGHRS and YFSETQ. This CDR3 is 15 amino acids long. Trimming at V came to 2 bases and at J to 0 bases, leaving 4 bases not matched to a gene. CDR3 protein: CASSLTSGPSYEQYF. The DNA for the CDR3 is TGCGCCAGCAGCTTAACTAGCGGACCCTCCTACGAGCAGTACTTC. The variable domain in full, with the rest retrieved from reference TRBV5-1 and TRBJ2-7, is KAGVTQTPRYLIKTRGQQVTLSCSPISGHRSVSWYQQTPGQGLQFLFEYFSETQRNKGNFPGRFSGRQFSNSRSEMNVSTLELGDSALYLCASSLTSGPSYEQYFGPGTRLTVT.

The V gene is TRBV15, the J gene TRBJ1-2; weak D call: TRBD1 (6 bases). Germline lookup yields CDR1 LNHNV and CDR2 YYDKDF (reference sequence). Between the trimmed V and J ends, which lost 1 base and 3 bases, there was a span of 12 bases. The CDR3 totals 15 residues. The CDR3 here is CATSRGAGVYYGYTF. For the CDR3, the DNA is TGTGCCACCAGCAGAGGGGCAGGGGTTTACTATGGCTACACCTTC.